The clone carrying this T cell receptor (beta chain) was seen only once. The germline gives CDR1 MNHEY, CDR2 SMNVEV (reference sequence). The CDR3 totals 12 residues. V lost 8 bases to trimming and J lost 9 bases, with 14 bases between them. These data are taken from a study of blood T cell repertoires in COVID-19. Whole-study context: There were acute and convalescent COVID-19 samples, and they came from the United States, Italy and Spain. Nucleic acid was either cDNA or gDNA, and it came from T cells, B-cell-depleted T cells, or PBMCs.

Original handling: From reference gene primer amplification, estimates of nucleated cell counts were derived. The method was immunoSEQ multiplex PCR; TCRdb's version includes in-frame clones alone and lacks a portion of them. Clone size and the V and J calls come from that table; the DNA yielded D and trimming. The sample yields 150,000 to 200,000 clones, approximately 86% seen once. This sequence originates from a man aged 65 to 79 with acute or convalescent COVID-19. The material sequenced was peripheral blood. The chain carries TRBV27 and TRBJ1-5; D remains unclear. The CDR3 sequence: CASGESRGPQHF. The CDR3 bases are TGTGCCAGCGGGGAGTCGCGGGGGCCCCAGCATTTT.